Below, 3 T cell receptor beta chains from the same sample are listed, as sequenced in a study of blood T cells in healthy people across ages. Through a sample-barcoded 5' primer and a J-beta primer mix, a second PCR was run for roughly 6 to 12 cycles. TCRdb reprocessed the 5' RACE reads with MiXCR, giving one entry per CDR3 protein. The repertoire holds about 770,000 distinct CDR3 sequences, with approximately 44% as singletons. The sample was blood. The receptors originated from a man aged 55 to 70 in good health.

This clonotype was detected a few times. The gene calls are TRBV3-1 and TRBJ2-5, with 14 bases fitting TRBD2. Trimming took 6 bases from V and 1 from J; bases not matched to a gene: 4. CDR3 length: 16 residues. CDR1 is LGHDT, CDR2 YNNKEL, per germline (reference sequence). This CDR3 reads CASSKGLAGAQETQYF. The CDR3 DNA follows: TGTGCCAGCAGTAAGGGACTAGCGGGGGCCCAAGAGACCCAGTACTTC.

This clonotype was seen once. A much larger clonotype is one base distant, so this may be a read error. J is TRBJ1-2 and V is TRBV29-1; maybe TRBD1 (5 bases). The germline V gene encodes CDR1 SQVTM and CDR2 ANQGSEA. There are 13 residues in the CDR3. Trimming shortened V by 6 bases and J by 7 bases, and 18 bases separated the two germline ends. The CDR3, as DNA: TGCAGCGTCGGTTCGAGGGGTTGGGGTGGCTACACCTTC. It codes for CSVGSRGWGGYTF.

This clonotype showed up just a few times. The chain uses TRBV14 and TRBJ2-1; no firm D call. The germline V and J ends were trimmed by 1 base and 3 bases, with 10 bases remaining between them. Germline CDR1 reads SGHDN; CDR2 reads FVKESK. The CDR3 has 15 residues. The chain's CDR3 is CASSQGILFYNEQFF. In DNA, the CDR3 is TGTGCCAGCAGCCAAGGGATCCTATTCTACAATGAGCAGTTCTTC. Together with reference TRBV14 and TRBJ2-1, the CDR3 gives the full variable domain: EAGVTQFPSHSVIEKGQTVTLRCDPISGHDNLYWYRRVMGKEIKFLLHFVKESKQDESGMPNNRFLAERTGGTYSTLKVQPAELEDSGVYFCASSQGILFYNEQFFGPGTRLTVL.